Each of the 4 T cell receptor beta chains below was sequenced from the same sample in a study of T cells in Graves' hyperthyroidism and ophthalmopathy (dated by TCRdb to between 2018 and 2020). Library generation was performed with multiplex PCR. The instrument was an Illumina HiSeq 2000. The TCR beta CDR3 regions were amplified from RNA transcripts. A first-round RT-PCR of the TCR CDR3 used the HTBI primer set with the Qiagen OneStep RT-PCR kit. Using fastp at Q25 and MiXCR, TCRdb reprocessed the public reads and kept productive beta chains. Identical CDR3 proteins give one entry, which carries the most common genes and DNA. The sample profile shows about 600,000 distinct CDR3 sequences; approximately 15% of them were found once. The ten biggest clones cover around 3.5% of the sample. The specimen sequenced was blood. The receptor set was obtained from a woman in her thirties or forties with Graves' ophthalmopathy.

This clonotype was recorded many times. The V and J genes are TRBV12-3 or TRBV12-4 and TRBJ2-7; TRBD2 agrees at 12 bases. This CDR3 is built from 14 residues. Germline trimming cut 5 bases from V and 3 bases from J; bases unmatched to any gene: 2. In nucleotides, the CDR3 is TGTGCCAGCAGTCAGACTAGCGGGAGCTACGAGCAGTACTTC. Translated, it gives CASSQTSGSYEQYF.

This clonotype has ten or more counts. The rearrangement joins TRBV28 to TRBJ2-1; 7 bases are shared with TRBD2. Germline trimming cut 6 bases from V and 2 bases from J; bases unmatched to any gene: 7. Germline loops: CDR1 MDHEN, CDR2 SYDVKM. The CDR3 is 15 amino acids. In nucleotides, the CDR3 is TGTGCCAGCAGCGCCACTAGCGCGACCTACAATGAGCAGTTCTTC. This encodes CASSATSATYNEQFF.

This clonotype was seen more than once but under ten times. The chain couples TRBV18 to TRBJ2-5; the D is unclear. V lost 3 bases, J lost 3 bases, and 8 bases lay in between. The CDR3 is 13 amino acids. Germline V lookup: CDR1 KGHSH, CDR2 LQKENI. In DNA, the CDR3 is TGTGCCAGCTCACCTGTCGCGGAAGAGACCCAGTACTTC. It yields the protein CASSPVAEETQYF.

The sample holds a few counts of this clonotype. This sequence joins TRBV20-1 and TRBJ2-7; D remains unclear. Germline loops: CDR1 DFQATT, CDR2 SNEGSKA (reference sequence). Trimming removed 2 bases at V and 1 base at J, with 9 bases between. The CDR3 totals 13 residues. CDR3 nucleotides: TGCAGTGCTAGACCCAGATTATCCTACGAGCAGTACTTC. Translating it yields CSARPRLSYEQYF.